The clone carrying this T cell receptor beta chain was counted a few times. Its cognate antigen is unknown. This sample stems from a study of cytomegalovirus exposure and HLA in healthy donors. Overall study results and limits: Analysis was carried out at a later point, and it linked a missense DCLRE1C variant to TCR beta V- and J-gene trimming.

CDR1 is LNHDA, CDR2 SQIVND, per germline (reference sequence). The CDR3 extends over 14 amino acids. Trimming cost V 5 bases and J 6 bases, with 16 bases left between them. The PCR ran on 60 Vbeta and 13 Jbeta primers. Sequencing was performed with immunoSEQ multiplex PCR; in TCRdb, only in-frame clones are kept and a portion is missing. The sample holds hundreds of thousands of clones; roughly 79% are singletons and the top ten take 1.8%. The chain carries TRBV19 and TRBJ1-1; D is uncertain. This TCR derives from a male donor in good health and CMV-seronegative. Source material: PBMCs. CDR3 sequence reads: CASSVDSSGAEAFF. CDR3 DNA: TGTGCCAGTAGTGTGGACTCCTCGGGCGCTGAAGCTTTCTTT. The whole variable domain, remainder taken from reference TRBV19 and TRBJ1-1, is DGGITQSPKYLFRKEGQNVTLSCEQNLNHDAMYWYRQDPGQGLRLIYYSQIVNDFQKGDIAEGYSVSREKKESFPLTVTSAQKNPTAFYLCASSVDSSGAEAFFGQGTRLTVV.